This T cell receptor (beta chain) is from a study of cytomegalovirus exposure and HLA in healthy donors. Primers included in the PCR were 60 Vbeta and 13 Jbeta primers. Clones were sequenced by immunoSEQ multiplex PCR, and TCRdb holds only the in-frame ones, with some missing. This sample has roughly 110,000 clones, with about two thirds found just once. The source of this sequence is a boy younger than 18 in good health and CMV-seronegative. The specimen was PBMCs.

CDR3 DNA sequence: TGTGCCAGCAGTTTTCCTAAATTGGGACAGGGAGGGGGGGTTTACAATGAGCAGTTCTTC. This encodes CASSFPKLGQGGGVYNEQFF. The J gene is TRBJ2-1, the V gene TRBV28, with 9 positions matching TRBD1. The V segment lost 3 bases and the J segment 4 bases; nucleotides outside the gene matches: 19. CDR1 MDHEN and CDR2 SYDVKM come from the germline V gene. This CDR3 contains 20 residues.